Presented here are 10 T cell receptor beta chains from one specimen sequenced in a study of cytomegalovirus exposure and HLA in healthy donors (dated by TCRdb to between 2016 and 2019). Libraries were constructed by the immunoSEQ multiplex PCR assay. For the multiplex PCR, a mixture combining 60 forward primers for TCR Vbeta segments and 13 reverse primers for TCR Jbeta segments was used. This immuneACCESS table, as held by TCRdb, lists in-frame sequences with V and J called but not all clones. Of the missing ones, under half trace to an unresolved V gene in checked studies; the others have no known cause. The sample includes 100,000 to 150,000 clones, with roughly 18% observed a single time. Approximately 2.9% of the sample rests with the top ten. The sequenced sample consisted of PBMCs. These receptors were collected from a female donor in good health and CMV-seropositive.

This chain's CDR3 is CAWSVAGADTQYF. DNA of the CDR3: TGTGCCTGGAGTGTAGCGGGGGCGGATACGCAGTATTTT. The chain is built from TRBV30 and TRBJ2-3; TRBD2 matches at 8 bases. The CDR3 is 13 residues long. The V gene end was trimmed by 0 bases and the J gene end by 6 bases; junction bases not matched to a gene: 2. Looked up from germline, CDR1 is GTSNPN and CDR2 is SVGIG (reference sequence).

V is TRBV4-2 and J is TRBJ2-7, with D possibly TRBD2 on 5 matching bases. Trimming pared 0 bases from V and 5 bases from J, leaving 11 bases between. There are 14 residues in the CDR3. Germline values: CDR1 LGHNA, CDR2 YNFKEQ. Here the CDR3 reads CASSQEWETDEQYF. In DNA, the CDR3 is TGTGCCAGCAGCCAAGAATGGGAGACGGACGAGCAGTACTTC.

The chain uses TRBV4-3 and TRBJ2-7; D is undetermined. Germline assignment: CDR1 LGHNA and CDR2 YSLEER. The CDR3 is 14 amino acids. Trimming took 1 base from V and 4 from J, leaving 11 bases between them. The CDR3 region has the DNA TGCGCCAGCAGCCAAGGGGCCGGATTATACGAGCAGTACTTC. This gives the protein CASSQGAGLYEQYF.

The chain recombines TRBV4-1 with TRBJ1-4; D is possibly TRBD1 (5 bases). Germline CDR1 and CDR2: MGHRA and YSYEKL. The length of the CDR3 is 14 residues. Trimming removed 8 bases at V and 0 bases at J, with 10 bases between. DNA for the CDR3: TGCGCCAGCGGAACAGGACCAACTAATGAAAAACTGTTTTTT. Translated, it gives CASGTGPTNEKLFF.

The chain combines TRBV4-2 with TRBJ1-6; weak D call: TRBD1 (5 bases). Trimming stripped 4 bases from V and 0 bases from J, with 13 bases between. The germline CDR1 and CDR2 sequences are LGHNA and YNFKEQ. There are 17 residues in the CDR3. CDR3 amino acids: CASSLYKGNSYNSPLHF. As DNA, the CDR3 is TGTGCCAGCAGCCTGTATAAGGGGAACTCCTATAATTCACCCCTCCACTTT.

The chain has TRBV5-6 and TRBJ2-2, with 8 bases matching TRBD1. Germline lookup yields CDR1 SGHDT and CDR2 YYEEEE. V shed 0 bases and J 4 bases; nucleotides not matched to a gene: 11. The CDR3 is 18 residues long. CDR3 region: CASSLAPGRGHGTGELFF. CDR3 sequence (DNA): TGTGCCAGCAGCTTGGCCCCCGGCAGGGGGCATGGCACCGGGGAGCTGTTTTTT.

CDR3 protein: CASSLETSAINEQFF. The CDR3 DNA follows: TGTGCCAGCAGCTTAGAGACTAGCGCAATCAATGAGCAGTTCTTC. This chain connects TRBV7-2 to TRBJ2-1; 8 positions match TRBD2. This CDR3 region has 15 residues. The germline CDR1 and CDR2 sequences are SGHTA and FQGNSA. The V gene end was trimmed by 1 base and the J gene end by 6 bases; junction bases not matched to a gene: 5.

The genes are TRBV6-1 and TRBJ2-1; maybe TRBD1 (6 bases). This CDR3 has 15 amino acids. V lost 4 bases to trimming and J lost 0 bases, with 10 bases between them. CDR1 and CDR2 (germline): MNHNS, SASEGT. DNA of the CDR3: TGTGCCAGCAGTGTAGGGGGTGTCTCCTACAATGAGCAGTTCTTC. It encodes CASSVGGVSYNEQFF.

This clone was found a few times. This chain uses TRBV5-4 with TRBJ2-3, with TRBD2 matching 8 bases. Germline V gene lookup returns CDR1 SGHNT and CDR2 YYREEE (reference sequence). The ends lost 0 bases at V and 0 bases at J; junction bases unmatched: 6. The CDR3 loop spans 17 amino acids. The CDR3 sequence is CASSLDWTSTSTDTQYF. The CDR3 DNA sequence: TGTGCCAGCAGCTTGGACTGGACTAGCACTAGCACAGATACGCAGTATTTT.

The chain couples TRBV5-8 to TRBJ2-7, with TRBD1 as a possible D gene (6 bases). Looked up from germline, CDR1 is SGHTS and CDR2 is YDEGEE. Trimming removed 0 bases at V and 3 bases at J, with 13 bases between. This CDR3 spans 15 amino acids. Here the CDR3 DNA reads TGTGCCAGCAGCTTGGCGAGGGGGATGCACTACGAGCAGTACTTC. It is translated as CASSLARGMHYEQYF.